This paragraph reports one T cell receptor (beta chain). The record originates from a study of identical twins. Via MiXCR, TCRdb re-called the 5' RACE reads, giving one row per CDR3 protein. The table includes roughly 710,000 distinct CDR3 sequences, roughly 6.2% detected once. Trimming took 1 base from V and 0 from J, leaving 13 bases between them. This CDR3 region has 17 residues. Germline V gives CDR1 LGHNT, CDR2 FRNRAP. Healthy Caucasian donors formed the entire cohort. This receptor was taken from a man aged 18-30 years in good health. V gene TRBV12-5 combines with J gene TRBJ2-1; possible D gene TRBD2, 6 bases. Sequencing was carried out using naive T cells sorted from blood. The CDR3 loop reads CASGLGLAGSSYNEQFF. DNA for the CDR3: TGTGCTAGTGGTTTGGGTTTGGCGGGGAGCTCCTACAATGAGCAGTTCTTC.